Following are 10 T cell receptor beta chains from one sample sequenced in a study of OX40 agonist ivuxolimab in advanced cancers. Assay: immunoSEQ multiplex PCR; the TCRdb copy retains only in-frame clones and omits some. The sample yields 120,000 or so clones, roughly 89% seen once. Sequencing was performed on CD4+ or CD8+ T cells sorted from blood, taken in a trial of the OX40 agonist ivuxolimab. These receptors were obtained from an adult with an advanced solid tumor such as melanoma, head and neck, liver or kidney cancer.

V usage is TRBV6-6 and J usage is TRBJ1-2, with D possibly being TRBD1 (5 bases). The length of the CDR3 is 14 residues. Germline assignment: CDR1 MNHNY and CDR2 SVGAGI (reference sequence). The ends were cut back, 6 bases at V and 8 bases at J, with 19 bases in the middle. CDR3 in DNA: TGTGCCAGCAGCAAACGATGGGACCTCGAGGGCTACACCTTC. This encodes CASSKRWDLEGYTF.

This chain connects TRBV6-6 to TRBJ1-4; unclear D gene. CDR1 MNHNY and CDR2 SVGAGI come from the germline V gene (reference sequence). The CDR3 covers 13 residues. Between the trimmed V and J ends, which lost 5 bases and 7 bases, there was a span of 11 bases. This CDR3 reads CASSVNRVEKLFF. Here the CDR3 DNA reads TGTGCCAGCAGTGTCAACCGGGTTGAAAAACTGTTTTTT.

The chain recombines TRBV4-2 with TRBJ2-1; no definite D call. Germline CDR1 is LGHNA and CDR2 is YNFKEQ. The V gene lost 0 bases and the J gene lost 7 bases, with 16 bases spanning the gap. The CDR3 extends over 16 amino acids. For the CDR3, the DNA is TGTGCCAGCAGCCAAGAAATCGAGGCTCTCTGGAATGAGCAGTTCTTC. It translates to CASSQEIEALWNEQFF.

This clone was seen a handful of times. The chain joins TRBV5-1 to TRBJ2-5; 7 positions agree with TRBD1. The CDR3 length is 14 residues. CDR1 and CDR2 from the germline V gene are SGHRS and YFSETQ. V trimming: 4 bases; J trimming: 1 base; junction bases outside the gene matches: 4. DNA of the CDR3: TGCGCCAGCAGCGGAGGACAGGCCCAAGAGACCCAGTACTTC. As protein: CASSGGQAQETQYF.

This clone was observed a single time. The CDR3 nucleotides are TGTGCCAGCAGCTTAGATACTAGCTCAGTGACAGATACGCAGTATTTT. It specifies CASSLDTSSVTDTQYF. The genes are TRBV11-2 and TRBJ2-3, with D tentatively TRBD2 (6 bases). CDR1 is SGHAT and CDR2 is FQNNGV in the germline V gene. Trimming took off 0 bases at V and 3 bases at J, with 13 bases between the two ends. This CDR3 spans 16 amino acids.

This clone was picked up a small number of times. The chain carries TRBV11-2 and TRBJ2-7; D is perhaps TRBD1 (6 bases). The germline V gene has CDR1 SGHAT and CDR2 FQNNGV. The CDR3 has 18 residues. The V end was cut by 2 bases, the J end by 0 bases, with 20 bases between. In DNA form, the CDR3 reads TGTGCCAGCAGCTTACGTCTTTTTGTGGGGGCGAGCTCCTACGAGCAGTACTTC. Its translation: CASSLRLFVGASSYEQYF.

The chain links TRBV9 to TRBJ2-5; D tentatively reads TRBD1 or TRBD2 (6 bases each). The CDR3 is 15 amino acids. CDR1 and CDR2 (germline): SGDLS, YYNGEE. The germline V and J ends were trimmed by 0 bases and 5 bases, with 14 bases remaining between them. CDR3 coding DNA: TGTGCCAGCAGCGTAGGAGGGGGGACAACGGAGACCCAGTACTTC. It encodes CASSVGGGTTETQYF. Full variable domain (outside the CDR3, taken from reference TRBV9 and TRBJ2-5): DSGVTQTPKHLITATGQRVTLRCSPRSGDLSVYWYQQSLDQGLQFLIQYYNGEERAKGNILERFSAQQFPDLHSELNLSSLELGDSALYFCASSVGGGTTETQYFGPGTRLLVL.

The chain has TRBV4-1 and TRBJ1-3; 7 bases map to TRBD1. V was pared by 2 bases and J by 5 bases, with 3 bases of the junction left unmatched. The V gene's germline CDR1 is MGHRA and CDR2 YSYEKL. The length of the CDR3 is 14 residues. CDR3 amino acids: CASSQPGQRNTIYF. The CDR3 DNA is TGCGCCAGCAGCCAACCGGGACAGAGAAACACCATATATTTT.

The J gene is TRBJ1-2, the V gene TRBV9, with 7 positions matching TRBD1. CDR1 SGDLS and CDR2 YYNGEE come from the germline V gene. V was clipped by 1 base and J by 8 bases; unmatched bases: 11. The length of the CDR3 is 15 residues. CDR3 DNA sequence: TGTGCCAGCAGCGTAATTGGAGACAGGGAGCGCGGCTACACCTTC. Protein sequence: CASSVIGDRERGYTF.

The chain links TRBV6-1 to TRBJ2-7; no reliable D call. This CDR3 contains 15 residues. Trimming shortened V by 3 bases and J by 2 bases, and 14 bases separated the two germline ends. Germline V gene data show CDR1 as MNHNS and CDR2 as SASEGT. CDR3 nucleotides: TGTGCCAGCAGTGAGGCAGCGCAGGTCGCCTACGAGCAGTACTTC. Translation: CASSEAAQVAYEQYF.